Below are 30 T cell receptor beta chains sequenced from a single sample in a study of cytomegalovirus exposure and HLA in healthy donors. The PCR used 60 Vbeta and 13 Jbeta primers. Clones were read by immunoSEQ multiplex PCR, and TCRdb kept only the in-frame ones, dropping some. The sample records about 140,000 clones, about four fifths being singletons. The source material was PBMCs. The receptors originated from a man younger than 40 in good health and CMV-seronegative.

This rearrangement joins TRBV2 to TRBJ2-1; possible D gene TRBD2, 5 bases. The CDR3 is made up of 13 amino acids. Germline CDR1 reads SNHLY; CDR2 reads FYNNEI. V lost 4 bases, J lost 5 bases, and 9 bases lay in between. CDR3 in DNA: TGTGCCAGCAGTGGGTATAGCGACAATGAGCAGTTCTTC. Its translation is CASSGYSDNEQFF. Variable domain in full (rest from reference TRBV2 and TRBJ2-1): EPEVTQTPSHQVTQMGQEVILRCVPISNHLYFYWYRQILGQKVEFLVSFYNNEISEKSEIFDDQFSVERPDGSNFTLKIRSTKLEDSAMYFCASSGYSDNEQFFGPGTRLTVL.

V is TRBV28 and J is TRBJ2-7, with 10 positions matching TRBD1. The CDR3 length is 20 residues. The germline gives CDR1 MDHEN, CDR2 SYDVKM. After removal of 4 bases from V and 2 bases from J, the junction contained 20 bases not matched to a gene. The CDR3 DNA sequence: TGTGCCAGCAGTTCCCTCACGGGGGGGACAGGGGACAAGCCGACCTACGAGCAGTACTTC. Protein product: CASSSLTGGTGDKPTYEQYF.

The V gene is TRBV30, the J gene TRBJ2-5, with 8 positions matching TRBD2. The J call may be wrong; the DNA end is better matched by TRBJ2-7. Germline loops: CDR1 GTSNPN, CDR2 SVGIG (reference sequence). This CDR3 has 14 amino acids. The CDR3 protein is CAWSGKRETDEQYF. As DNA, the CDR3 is TGTGCCTGGAGTGGCAAGCGGGAGACGGACGAGCAGTACTTC.

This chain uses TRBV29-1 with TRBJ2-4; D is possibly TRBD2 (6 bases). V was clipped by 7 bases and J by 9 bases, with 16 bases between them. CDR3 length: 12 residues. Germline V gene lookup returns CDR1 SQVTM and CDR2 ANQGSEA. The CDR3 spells CSGTSGHGIQYF. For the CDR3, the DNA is TGCAGCGGCACAAGCGGGCACGGCATTCAGTACTTC.

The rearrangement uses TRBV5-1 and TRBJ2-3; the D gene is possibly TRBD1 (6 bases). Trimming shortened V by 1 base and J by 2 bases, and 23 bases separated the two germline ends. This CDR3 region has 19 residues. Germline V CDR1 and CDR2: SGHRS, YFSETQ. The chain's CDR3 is CASSLPAVGRGLSTDTQYF. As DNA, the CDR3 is TGCGCCAGCAGCTTGCCCGCAGTGGGCAGGGGTCTATCCACAGATACGCAGTATTTT.

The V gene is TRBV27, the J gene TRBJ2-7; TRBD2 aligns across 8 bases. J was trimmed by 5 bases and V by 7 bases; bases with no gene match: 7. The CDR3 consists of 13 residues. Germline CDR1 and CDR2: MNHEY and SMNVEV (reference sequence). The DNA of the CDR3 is TGTGCCAGCAAGGTAGCGGGGAGGGACGAGCAGTACTTC. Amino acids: CASKVAGRDEQYF.

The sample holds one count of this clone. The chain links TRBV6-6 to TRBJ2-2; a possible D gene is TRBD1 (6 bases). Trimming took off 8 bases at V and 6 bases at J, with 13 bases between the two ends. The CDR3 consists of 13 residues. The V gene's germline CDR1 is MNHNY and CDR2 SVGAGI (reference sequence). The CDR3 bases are TGTGCCAGCTCCCAAGGGGGAGCCGGGGAGCTGTTTTTT. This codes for CASSQGGAGELFF.

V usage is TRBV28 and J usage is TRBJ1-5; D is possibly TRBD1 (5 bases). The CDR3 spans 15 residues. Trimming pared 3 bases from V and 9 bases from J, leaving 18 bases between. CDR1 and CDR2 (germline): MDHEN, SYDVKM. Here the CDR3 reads CASSFDSAGLRPQHF. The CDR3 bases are TGTGCCAGCAGTTTCGATTCGGCAGGGTTGAGGCCCCAGCATTTT. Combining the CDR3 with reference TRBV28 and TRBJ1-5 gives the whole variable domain DVKVTQSSRYLVKRTGEKVFLECVQDMDHENMFWYRQDPGLGLRLIYFSYDVKMKEKGDIPEGYSVSREKKERFSLILESASTNQTSMYLCASSFDSAGLRPQHFGDGTRLSIL.

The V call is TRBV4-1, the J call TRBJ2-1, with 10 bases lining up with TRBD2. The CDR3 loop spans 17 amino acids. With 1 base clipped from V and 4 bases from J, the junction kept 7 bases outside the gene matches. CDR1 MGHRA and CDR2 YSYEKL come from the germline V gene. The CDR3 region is CASSQVLAGLTYNEQFF. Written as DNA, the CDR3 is TGCGCCAGCAGCCAAGTACTAGCGGGACTTACATACAATGAGCAGTTCTTC.

The CDR3 coding sequence is TGTGCCAGCAGTTTGAGCCCCTCGGACACTGAAGCTTTCTTT. It is translated as CASSLSPSDTEAFF. The J gene is TRBJ1-1, the V gene TRBV27; no clear D. The CDR3 contains 14 residues. CDR1 and CDR2 (germline): MNHEY, SMNVEV (reference sequence). V gave up 3 bases and J gave up 3 bases, with 11 bases separating them.

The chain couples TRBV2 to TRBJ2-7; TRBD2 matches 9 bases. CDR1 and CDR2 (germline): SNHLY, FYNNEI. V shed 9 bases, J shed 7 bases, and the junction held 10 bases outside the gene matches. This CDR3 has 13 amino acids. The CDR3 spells CASRLSGSWEQYF. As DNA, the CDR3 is TGTGCCAGTCGGCTTAGCGGGAGTTGGGAGCAGTACTTC.

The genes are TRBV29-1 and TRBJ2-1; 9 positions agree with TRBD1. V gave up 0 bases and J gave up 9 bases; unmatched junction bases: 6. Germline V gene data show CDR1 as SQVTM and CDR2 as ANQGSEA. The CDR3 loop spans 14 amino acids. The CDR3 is CSVEEGTGSGEQFF. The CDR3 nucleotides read TGCAGCGTTGAAGAAGGGACAGGGTCTGGTGAGCAGTTCTTC.

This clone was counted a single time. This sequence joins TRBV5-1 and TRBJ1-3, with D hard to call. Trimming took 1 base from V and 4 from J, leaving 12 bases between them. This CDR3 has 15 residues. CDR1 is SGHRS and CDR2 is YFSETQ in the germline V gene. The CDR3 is CASSLSLSRGNTIYF. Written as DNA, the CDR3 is TGCGCCAGCAGCTTGTCTTTGTCCAGGGGAAACACCATATATTTT.

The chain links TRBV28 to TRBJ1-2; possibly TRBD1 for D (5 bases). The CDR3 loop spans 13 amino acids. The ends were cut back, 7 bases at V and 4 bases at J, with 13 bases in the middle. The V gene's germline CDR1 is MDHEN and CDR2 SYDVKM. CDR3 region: CASIPDRLYGYTF. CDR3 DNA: TGTGCCAGCATACCCGACAGACTCTATGGCTACACCTTC.

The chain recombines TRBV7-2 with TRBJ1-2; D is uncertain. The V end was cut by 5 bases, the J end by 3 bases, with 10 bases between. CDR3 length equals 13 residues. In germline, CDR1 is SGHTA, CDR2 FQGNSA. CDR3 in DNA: TGTGCCAGCAGCCGGTTCTATGACTATGGCTACACCTTC. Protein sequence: CASSRFYDYGYTF.

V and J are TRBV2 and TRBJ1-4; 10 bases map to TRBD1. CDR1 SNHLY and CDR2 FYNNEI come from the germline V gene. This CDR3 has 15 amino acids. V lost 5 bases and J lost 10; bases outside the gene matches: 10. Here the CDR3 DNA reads TGTGCCAGCAGTAAAAACCGGGACAGGGGCGGAAAACTGTTTTTT. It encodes CASSKNRDRGGKLFF.

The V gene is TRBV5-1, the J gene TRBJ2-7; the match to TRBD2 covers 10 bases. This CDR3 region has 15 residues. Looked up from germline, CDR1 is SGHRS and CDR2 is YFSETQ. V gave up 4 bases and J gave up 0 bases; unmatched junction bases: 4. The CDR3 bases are TGCGCCAGCAGCACAACTAGCGGGGCCTCCTACGAGCAGTACTTC. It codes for CASSTTSGASYEQYF.

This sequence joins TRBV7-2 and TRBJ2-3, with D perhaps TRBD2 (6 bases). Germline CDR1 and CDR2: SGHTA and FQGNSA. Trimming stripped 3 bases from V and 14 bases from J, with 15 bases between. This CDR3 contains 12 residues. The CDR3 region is CASSLTGDAGYF. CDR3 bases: TGTGCCAGCAGCTTGACGGGGGACGCTGGGTATTTT.

The CDR3 bases are TGCGCCAGCAGCCAAGTCAGACTTTTCACAGATACGCAGTATTTT. This codes for CASSQVRLFTDTQYF. The J gene is TRBJ2-3, the V gene TRBV4-1, with D unresolved. The germline V gene encodes CDR1 MGHRA and CDR2 YSYEKL. V lost 1 base to trimming and J lost 2 bases, with 10 bases between them. The CDR3 runs 15 residues.

The CDR3, as DNA: TGTGCCAGCAGTTGGGGACTAGCCACAGATACGCAGTATTTT. This codes for CASSWGLATDTQYF. V and J are TRBV6-5 and TRBJ2-3; 9 bases are shared with TRBD2. With 4 bases clipped from V and 2 bases from J, the junction kept 1 base outside the gene matches. The CDR3 loop spans 14 amino acids. CDR1 MNHEY and CDR2 SVGAGI come from the germline V gene.

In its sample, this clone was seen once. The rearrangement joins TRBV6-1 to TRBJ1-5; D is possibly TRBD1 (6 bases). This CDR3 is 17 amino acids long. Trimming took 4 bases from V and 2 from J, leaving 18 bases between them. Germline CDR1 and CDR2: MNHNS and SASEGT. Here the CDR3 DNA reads TGTGCCAGCAGTGTCTCCAGTGGGTCAGGGGGCAATCAGCCCCAGCATTTT. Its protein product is CASSVSSGSGGNQPQHF.

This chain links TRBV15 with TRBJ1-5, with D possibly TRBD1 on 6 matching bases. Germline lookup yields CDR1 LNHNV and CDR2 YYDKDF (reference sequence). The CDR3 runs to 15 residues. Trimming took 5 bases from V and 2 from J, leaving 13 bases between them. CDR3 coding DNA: TGTGCCACCAGCGGATTACAGGGTGGCAATCAGCCCCAGCATTTT. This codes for CATSGLQGGNQPQHF.

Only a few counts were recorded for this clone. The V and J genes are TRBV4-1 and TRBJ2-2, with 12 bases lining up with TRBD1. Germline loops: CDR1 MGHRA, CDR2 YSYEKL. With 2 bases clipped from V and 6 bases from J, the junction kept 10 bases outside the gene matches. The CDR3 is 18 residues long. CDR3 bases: TGCGCCAGCAGCCAACCCGGGACAGGGGGCAAGGTAGCCGGGGAGCTGTTTTTT. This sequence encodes CASSQPGTGGKVAGELFF.

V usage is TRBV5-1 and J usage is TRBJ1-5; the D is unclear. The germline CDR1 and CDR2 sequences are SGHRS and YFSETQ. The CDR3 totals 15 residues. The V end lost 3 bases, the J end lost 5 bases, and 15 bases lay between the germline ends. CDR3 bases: TGCGCCAGCAGCTCGGGGTCCCCTGGGGATCAGCCCCAGCATTTT. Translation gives CASSSGSPGDQPQHF.

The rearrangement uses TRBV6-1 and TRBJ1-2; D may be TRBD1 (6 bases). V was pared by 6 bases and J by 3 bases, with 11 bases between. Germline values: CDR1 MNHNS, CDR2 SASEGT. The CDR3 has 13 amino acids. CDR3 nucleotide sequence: TGTGCCAGCAGGGGGGCCTGGGACTATGGCTACACCTTC. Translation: CASRGAWDYGYTF.

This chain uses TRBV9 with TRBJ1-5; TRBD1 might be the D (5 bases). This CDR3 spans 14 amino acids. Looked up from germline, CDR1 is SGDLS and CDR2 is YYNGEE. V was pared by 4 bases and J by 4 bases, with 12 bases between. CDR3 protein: CASSTGGVNQPQHF. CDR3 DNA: TGTGCCAGCAGCACGGGAGGGGTGAATCAGCCCCAGCATTTT.

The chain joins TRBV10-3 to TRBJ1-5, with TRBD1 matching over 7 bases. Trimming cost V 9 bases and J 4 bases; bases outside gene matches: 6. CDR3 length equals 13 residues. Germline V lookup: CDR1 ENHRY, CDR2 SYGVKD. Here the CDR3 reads CAMAGGLNQPQHF. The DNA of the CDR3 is TGTGCCATGGCAGGGGGGTTGAATCAGCCCCAGCATTTT.

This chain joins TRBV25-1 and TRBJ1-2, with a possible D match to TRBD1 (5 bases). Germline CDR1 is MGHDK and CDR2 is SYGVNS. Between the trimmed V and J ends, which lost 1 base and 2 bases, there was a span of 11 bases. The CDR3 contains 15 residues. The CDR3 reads CASSELVPGNYGYTF. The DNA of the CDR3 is TGTGCCAGCAGTGAATTGGTTCCAGGGAACTATGGCTACACCTTC.

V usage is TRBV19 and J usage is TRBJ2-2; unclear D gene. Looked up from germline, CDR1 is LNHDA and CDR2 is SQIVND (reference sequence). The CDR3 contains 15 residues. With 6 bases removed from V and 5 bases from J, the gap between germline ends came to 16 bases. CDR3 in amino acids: CASRFQDGFTGELFF. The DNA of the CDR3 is TGTGCCAGTAGGTTCCAGGATGGCTTTACCGGGGAGCTGTTTTTT. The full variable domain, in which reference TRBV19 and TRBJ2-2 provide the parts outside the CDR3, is DGGITQSPKYLFRKEGQNVTLSCEQNLNHDAMYWYRQDPGQGLRLIYYSQIVNDFQKGDIAEGYSVSREKKESFPLTVTSAQKNPTAFYLCASRFQDGFTGELFFGEGSRLTVL.

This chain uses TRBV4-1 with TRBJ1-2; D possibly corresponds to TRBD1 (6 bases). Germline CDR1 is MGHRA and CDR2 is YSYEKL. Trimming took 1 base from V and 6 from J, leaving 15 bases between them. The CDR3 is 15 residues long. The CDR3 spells CASSQGVWNRDGYTF. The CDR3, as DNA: TGCGCCAGCAGCCAAGGGGTATGGAACAGGGATGGCTACACCTTC.